The clone carrying this T cell receptor (beta chain) was counted at least ten times. Each single cDNA molecule received a unique molecular identifier. TCRdb processed the 5' RACE reads anew with MiXCR; each CDR3 protein has one entry. The repertoire holds tens of thousands of distinct CDR3 sequences, with less than 15% as singletons. The sample is drawn from a study of early T cells in non-severe SARS-CoV-2 infection. J lost 5 bases, V lost 0 bases, and 7 bases had no gene match. Per germline, CDR1 SGHRS and CDR2 YFSETQ. The CDR3 consists of 16 residues. The chain combines TRBV5-1 with TRBJ2-5; the match to TRBD2 covers 10 bases. The specimen sequenced was whole blood. The source of this sequence is an adult who was a healthcare worker with PCR-confirmed SARS-CoV-2 infection or an uninfected control (not recorded which). CDR3 bases: TGCGCCAGCAGCTTGGTACCTGGACTAGCGGTGGAGACCCAGTACTTC. It yields the protein CASSLVPGLAVETQYF.